The source of this T cell receptor (beta chain) is a study of blood T cell repertoires in COVID-19. Some clones are missing from TCRdb's copy, which holds only in-frame ones; the method was immunoSEQ multiplex PCR. The data contain 350,000 to 450,000 clones, about 90% of them singletons. While infection was still active, Seattle patients were enrolled and then followed longitudinally. Trimming shortened V by 6 bases and J by 4 bases, and 18 bases separated the two germline ends. CDR1 is LNHDA, CDR2 SQIVND, per germline (reference sequence). The CDR3 loop spans 15 amino acids. Sequencing was carried out using peripheral blood. This chain links TRBV19 with TRBJ1-2; unclear D gene. The receptor comes from a woman aged 55-75 years with COVID-19, enrolled during active disease. The CDR3 protein is CASRRGGVRSYGYTF. The CDR3 DNA is TGTGCCAGTAGAAGAGGCGGGGTTAGGAGCTATGGCTACACCTTC.